The source of this TCR beta chain is a study of cytomegalovirus exposure and HLA in healthy donors. About the research overall: Clustering assigned 81% of the approximately 400 genotyped donors to the Caucasian-associated ancestry cluster.

PCR used 60 Vbeta primers and 13 Jbeta primers. The assay was immunoSEQ multiplex PCR, and TCRdb's table has in-frame clones only and misses some. The table shows roughly 100,000 clones, with roughly three quarters occurring only once. Trimming shortened V by 4 bases and J by 4 bases, and 11 bases separated the two germline ends. Looked up from germline, CDR1 is MDHEN and CDR2 is SYDVKM. CDR3 length: 14 amino acids. The J gene is TRBJ1-5, the V gene TRBV28; D is undetermined. This clonotype originated in a male donor in good health and CMV-seronegative. Sample: PBMCs. This chain's CDR3 is CASSSFSGNQPQHF. The CDR3 coding sequence is TGTGCCAGCAGTTCCTTTTCCGGGAATCAGCCCCAGCATTTT.